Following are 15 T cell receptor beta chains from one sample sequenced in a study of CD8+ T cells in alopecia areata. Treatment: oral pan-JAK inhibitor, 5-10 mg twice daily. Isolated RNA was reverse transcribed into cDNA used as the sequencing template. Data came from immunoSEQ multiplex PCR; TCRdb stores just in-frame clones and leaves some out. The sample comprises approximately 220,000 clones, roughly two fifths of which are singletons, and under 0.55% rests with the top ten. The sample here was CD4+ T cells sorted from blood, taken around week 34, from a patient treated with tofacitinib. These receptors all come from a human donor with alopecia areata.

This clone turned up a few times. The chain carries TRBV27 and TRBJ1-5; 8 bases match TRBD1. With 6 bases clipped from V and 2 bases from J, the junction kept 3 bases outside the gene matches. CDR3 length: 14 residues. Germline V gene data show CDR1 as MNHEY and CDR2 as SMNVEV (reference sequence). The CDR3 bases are TGTGCCAGCAGCCTGGGACAGGGCAATCAGCCCCAGCATTTT. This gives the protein CASSLGQGNQPQHF.

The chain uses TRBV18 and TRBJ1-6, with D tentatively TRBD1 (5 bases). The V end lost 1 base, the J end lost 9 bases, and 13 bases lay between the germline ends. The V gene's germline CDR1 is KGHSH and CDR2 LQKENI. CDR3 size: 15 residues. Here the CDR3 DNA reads TGTGCCAGCTCACCACTACAGGAGGGTAGTTCACCCCTCCACTTT. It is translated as CASSPLQEGSSPLHF. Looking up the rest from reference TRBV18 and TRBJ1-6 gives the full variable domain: NAGVMQNPRHLVRRRGQEARLRCSPMKGHSHVYWYRQLPEEGLKFMVYLQKENIIDESGMPKERFSAEFPKEGPSILRIQQVVRGDSAAYFCASSPLQEGSSPLHFGNGTRLTVT.

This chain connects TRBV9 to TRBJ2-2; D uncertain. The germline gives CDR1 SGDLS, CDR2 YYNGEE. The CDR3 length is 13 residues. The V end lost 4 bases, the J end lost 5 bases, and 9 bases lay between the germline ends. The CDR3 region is CASSTKSTGELFF. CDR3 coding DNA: TGTGCCAGCAGCACAAAGAGTACCGGGGAGCTGTTTTTT.

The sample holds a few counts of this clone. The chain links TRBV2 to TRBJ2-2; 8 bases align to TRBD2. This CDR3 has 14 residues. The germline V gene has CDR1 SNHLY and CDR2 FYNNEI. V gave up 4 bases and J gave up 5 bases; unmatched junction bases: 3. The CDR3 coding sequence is TGTGCCAGCAGTGGACTAGCGAGGACCGGGGAGCTGTTTTTT. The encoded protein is CASSGLARTGELFF.

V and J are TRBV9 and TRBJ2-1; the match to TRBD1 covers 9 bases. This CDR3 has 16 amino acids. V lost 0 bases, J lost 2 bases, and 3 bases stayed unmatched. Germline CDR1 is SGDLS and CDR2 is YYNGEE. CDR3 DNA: TGTGCCAGCAGCGTAGCAGGACAGGGGACCTACAATGAGCAGTTCTTC. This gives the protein CASSVAGQGTYNEQFF. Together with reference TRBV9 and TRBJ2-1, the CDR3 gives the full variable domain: DSGVTQTPKHLITATGQRVTLRCSPRSGDLSVYWYQQSLDQGLQFLIQYYNGEERAKGNILERFSAQQFPDLHSELNLSSLELGDSALYFCASSVAGQGTYNEQFFGPGTRLTVL.

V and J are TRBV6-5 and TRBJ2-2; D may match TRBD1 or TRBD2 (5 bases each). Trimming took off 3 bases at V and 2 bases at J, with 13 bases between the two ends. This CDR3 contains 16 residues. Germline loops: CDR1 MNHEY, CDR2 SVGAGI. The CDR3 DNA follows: TGTGCCAGCAGTTATCGGGCAGGGAGAAACACCGGGGAGCTGTTTTTT. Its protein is CASSYRAGRNTGELFF.

The CDR3 DNA is TGTGCCAGCAGCTTTTTCAGCGGCGAAGAGACCCAGTACTTC. Residues: CASSFFSGEETQYF. The V gene is TRBV7-9, the J gene TRBJ2-5; possible D gene TRBD2, 5 bases. The germline CDR1 and CDR2 sequences are SEHNR and FQNEAQ (reference sequence). The V end lost 3 bases, the J end lost 3 bases, and 11 bases lay between the germline ends. CDR3 length: 14 amino acids.

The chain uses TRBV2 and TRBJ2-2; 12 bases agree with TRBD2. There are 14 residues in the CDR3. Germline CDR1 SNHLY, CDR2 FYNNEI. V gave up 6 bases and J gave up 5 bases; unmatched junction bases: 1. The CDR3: CASRGLAGTGELFF. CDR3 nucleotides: TGTGCCAGCAGAGGACTAGCGGGGACCGGGGAGCTGTTTTTT. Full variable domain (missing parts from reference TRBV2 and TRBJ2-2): EPEVTQTPSHQVTQMGQEVILRCVPISNHLYFYWYRQILGQKVEFLVSFYNNEISEKSEIFDDQFSVERPDGSNFTLKIRSTKLEDSAMYFCASRGLAGTGELFFGEGSRLTVL.

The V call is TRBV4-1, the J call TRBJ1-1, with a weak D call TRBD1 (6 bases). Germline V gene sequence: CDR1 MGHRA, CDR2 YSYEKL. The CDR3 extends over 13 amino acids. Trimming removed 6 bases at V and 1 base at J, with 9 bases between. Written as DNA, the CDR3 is TGCGCCAGCAGTCTACAGGGGAACACTGAAGCTTTCTTT. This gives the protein CASSLQGNTEAFF.

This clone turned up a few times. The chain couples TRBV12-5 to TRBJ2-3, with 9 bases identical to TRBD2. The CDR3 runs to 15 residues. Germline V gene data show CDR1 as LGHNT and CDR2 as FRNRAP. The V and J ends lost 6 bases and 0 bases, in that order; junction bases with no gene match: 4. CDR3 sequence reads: CASGPTSGSTDTQYF. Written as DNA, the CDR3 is TGTGCTAGTGGCCCGACTAGCGGTAGCACAGATACGCAGTATTTT.

The CDR3 bases are TGTGCCAGCAGCGTAGTGAAGAACACTGAAGCTTTCTTT. This encodes CASSVVKNTEAFF. The rearrangement joins TRBV9 to TRBJ1-1, with D unresolved. Trimming cost V 0 bases and J 1 base, with 4 bases left between them. CDR1 is SGDLS, CDR2 YYNGEE, per germline. This CDR3 is built from 13 residues.

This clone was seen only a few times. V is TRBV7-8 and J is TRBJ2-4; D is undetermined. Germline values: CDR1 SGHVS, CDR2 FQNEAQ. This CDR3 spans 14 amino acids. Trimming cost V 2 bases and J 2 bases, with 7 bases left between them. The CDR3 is CASSLSETKNIQYF. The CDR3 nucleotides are TGTGCCAGCAGCTTATCCGAAACCAAAAACATTCAGTACTTC.

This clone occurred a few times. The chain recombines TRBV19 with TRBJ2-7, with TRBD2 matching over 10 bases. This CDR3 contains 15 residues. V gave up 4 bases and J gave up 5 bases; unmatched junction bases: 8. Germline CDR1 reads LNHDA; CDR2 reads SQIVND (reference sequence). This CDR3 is CASSTIAGGRHEQYF. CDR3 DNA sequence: TGTGCCAGTAGTACCATAGCGGGAGGCCGACACGAGCAGTACTTC.

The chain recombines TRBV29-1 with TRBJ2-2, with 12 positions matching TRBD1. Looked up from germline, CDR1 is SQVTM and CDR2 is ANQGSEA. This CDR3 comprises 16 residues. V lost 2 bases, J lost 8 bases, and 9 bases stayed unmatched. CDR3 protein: CSVEHPGQGALGELFF. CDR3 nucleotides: TGCAGCGTTGAACACCCGGGACAGGGGGCATTGGGGGAGCTGTTTTTT.

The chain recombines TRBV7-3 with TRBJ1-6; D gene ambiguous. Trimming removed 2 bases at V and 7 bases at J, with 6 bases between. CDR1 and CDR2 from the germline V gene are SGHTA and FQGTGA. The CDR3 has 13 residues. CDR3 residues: CASSLSGNSPLHF. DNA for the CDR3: TGTGCCAGCAGCTTATCAGGAAATTCACCCCTCCACTTT.